Listed here are 24 T cell receptor beta chains from one sample, sequenced in a study of T cells expressing NK-cell markers. TCRdb reprocessed the 5' RACE reads, with one entry per CDR3 protein and no DNA. The table lists approximately 440,000 distinct CDR3 sequences, with approximately 1.5% in the top ten. Sequenced: blood T cells: a sorted CD56 or NKG2C T cell subset, CD4+ or CD8+ T cells, or bulk PBMC T cells (not recorded which). These receptors originate from a woman aged 45-65 years in good health.

The V and J genes are TRBV12-3 or TRBV12-4 and TRBJ2-7; TCRdb names TRBD1, which stays unverified in the absence of DNA. This CDR3 comprises 14 residues. CDR3 sequence reads: CASRMTGSPYEQYF.

This sequence joins TRBV4-1 and TRBJ2-5; TCRdb's D call, TRBD2, is unchecked because there is no DNA. CDR1 is MGHRA and CDR2 is YSYEKL in the germline V gene. This CDR3 contains 14 residues. This CDR3 reads CASSQGGGEETQYF.

The chain links TRBV5-1 to TRBJ1-2; TCRdb's assignment of TRBD1 cannot be checked, as there is no DNA. The CDR3 runs 15 residues. Germline V CDR1 and CDR2: SGHRS, YFSETQ. CDR3 loop: CASRPRTQVNYGYTF. Together with reference TRBV5-1 and TRBJ1-2, the CDR3 gives the full variable domain: KAGVTQTPRYLIKTRGQQVTLSCSPISGHRSVSWYQQTPGQGLQFLFEYFSETQRNKGNFPGRFSGRQFSNSRSEMNVSTLELGDSALYLCASRPRTQVNYGYTFGSGTRLTVV.

The CDR3 protein is CASSATGGRRELFF. The V call is TRBV12-3 or TRBV12-4, the J call TRBJ2-2; TCRdb returns TRBD1, unconfirmable since there is no DNA. The CDR3 runs to 14 residues.

The chain has TRBV20-1 and TRBJ2-1; TCRdb reports TRBD2, a call that lacks DNA to check it against. The CDR3 extends over 14 amino acids. CDR1 DFQATT and CDR2 SNEGSKA come from the germline V gene (reference sequence). The CDR3 region is CSAMAGWSYNEQFF.

The CDR3 here is CASTLGIFTSDTQYF. The gene calls are TRBV12-3 or TRBV12-4 and TRBJ2-3; TCRdb gives TRBD1 as the D gene, but with no DNA this cannot be confirmed. CDR3 length equals 15 residues.

The chain carries TRBV28 and TRBJ1-4. This CDR3 contains 12 residues. Looked up from germline, CDR1 is MDHEN and CDR2 is SYDVKM. The chain's CDR3 is CASRRTEEKLFF.

V usage is TRBV6-1 and J usage is TRBJ1-4. The CDR3 spans 14 residues. Germline values: CDR1 MNHNS, CDR2 SASEGT. Here the CDR3 reads CASSGSRSSEKLFF.

V and J are TRBV20-1 and TRBJ2-1; TCRdb designates TRBD2, a call that cannot be tested without DNA. The CDR3 loop spans 16 amino acids. Looked up from germline, CDR1 is DFQATT and CDR2 is SNEGSKA (reference sequence). This CDR3 reads CSARETRGGPYNEQFF.

V gene TRBV24-1 combines with J gene TRBJ2-1; TCRdb lists TRBD1, though no DNA is available to test this call. The CDR3 length is 12 residues. The germline CDR1 and CDR2 sequences are KGHDR and SFDVKD. The CDR3 spells CATSADQGNPFF.

This chain uses TRBV6-5 with TRBJ2-5; the D call of TRBD2 rests on TCRdb alone, since no DNA is present to check it. The CDR3 covers 17 residues. Germline CDR1 and CDR2: MNHEY and SVGAGI. Here the CDR3 reads CASSYHPSGRGQETQYF.

V usage is TRBV9 and J usage is TRBJ2-3; absent DNA, TCRdb's TRBD2 call cannot be checked. The germline V gene has CDR1 SGDLS and CDR2 YYNGEE. This CDR3 has 15 amino acids. The CDR3 sequence: CASSALAGDTDTQYF.

The chain is built from TRBV6-1 and TRBJ1-4; TCRdb's D call, TRBD1, is unchecked because there is no DNA. The CDR3 totals 13 residues. From germline, CDR1 is MNHNS and CDR2 SASEGT. The chain's CDR3 is CASSEGTGQKLFF.

The chain uses TRBV29-1 and TRBJ2-7; no DNA is available, so the TRBD2 call from TCRdb remains unchecked. Germline-derived CDR1 and CDR2 are SQVTM and ANQGSEA. This CDR3 has 13 amino acids. CDR3 region: CSVSPTGPYEQYF.

The CDR3 here is CATSDLRGRSNEQFF. The chain combines TRBV24-1 with TRBJ2-1; TCRdb's assignment of TRBD1 cannot be checked, as there is no DNA. The CDR3 runs to 15 residues. Per the germline V gene, CDR1 is KGHDR and CDR2 is SFDVKD.

This chain uses TRBV29-1 with TRBJ1-1; the D call from TCRdb, TRBD1, cannot be confirmed without DNA. Germline V gives CDR1 SQVTM, CDR2 ANQGSEA. This CDR3 is 11 amino acids long. The CDR3 loop is CSARLTAAAFF.

The chain links TRBV6-6 to TRBJ2-2; the TCRdb call, TRBD2, lacks DNA for checking. CDR3 length: 16 amino acids. Germline assignment: CDR1 MNHNY and CDR2 SVGAGI (reference sequence). The CDR3 spells CASSYQGTSVTGELFF.

V gene TRBV12-3 or TRBV12-4 combines with J gene TRBJ1-5. This CDR3 comprises 14 residues. The chain's CDR3 is CASRQEGGNQPQHF.

The chain couples TRBV12-3 or TRBV12-4 to TRBJ1-2; TCRdb indicates TRBD1, and absent DNA this call remains unverified. The length of the CDR3 is 14 residues. CDR3 residues: CASSLHRGVGGYTF.

This chain uses TRBV5-1 with TRBJ2-3; the TCRdb D gene call, TRBD2, has no DNA to confirm it. CDR3 length: 15 residues. Germline V gives CDR1 SGHRS, CDR2 YFSETQ. CDR3 sequence: CASSLIGGIADTQYF. Drawing the rest from reference TRBV5-1 and TRBJ2-3, the complete variable domain is KAGVTQTPRYLIKTRGQQVTLSCSPISGHRSVSWYQQTPGQGLQFLFEYFSETQRNKGNFPGRFSGRQFSNSRSEMNVSTLELGDSALYLCASSLIGGIADTQYFGPGTRLTVL.

The CDR3 loop reads CASSDRVWESTGELFF. The V call is TRBV25-1, the J call TRBJ2-2; TCRdb picks TRBD1, but there is no DNA to check that call. The CDR3 loop spans 16 amino acids. Germline V gene sequence: CDR1 MGHDK, CDR2 SYGVNS.

The chain has TRBV6-1 and TRBJ2-2; TCRdb picks TRBD1, but there is no DNA to check that call. CDR3 length equals 15 residues. Germline CDR1 MNHNS, CDR2 SASEGT. CDR3 region: CASSTTGGAPGELFF.

V gene TRBV5-1 combines with J gene TRBJ2-4; TCRdb's D call, TRBD1, is unchecked because there is no DNA. The CDR3 has 13 residues. Germline values: CDR1 SGHRS, CDR2 YFSETQ. The CDR3 reads CASSFEGTEIQYF.

The chain has TRBV20-1 and TRBJ1-4; TCRdb indicates TRBD1, and absent DNA this call remains unverified. Germline CDR1 DFQATT, CDR2 SNEGSKA (reference sequence). The CDR3 is made up of 14 amino acids. The CDR3 region is CSATTGVSRVKLFF.